These T cell receptor beta chains were read from a single sample in a study of neurological immune-mediated disorders. TCRdb called the 5' RACE reads again in MiXCR, with one record for every CDR3 protein. The sample has some 86,000 distinct CDR3 sequences, just over 2.5% seen once; the top ten hold about 1%. The specimen sequenced was PBMCs. Every receptor here comes from a woman under 40 with multiple sclerosis. Each CDR3 is given with its conserved first and last residue. The D gene is left open where the match is weak. Sizes are listed as how often the clone was seen (once, few, many) or a class if it is expanded.

clone size,D gene,V gene,J gene,CDR3 DNA,CDR3 protein
many,TRBD1,TRBV12-3/TRBV12-4,TRBJ2-1,TGTGCCAGCAGTTTTGCCGGACAGGGTACGAATGAGCAGTTCTTC,CASSFAGQGTNEQFF
many,.,TRBV20-1,TRBJ2-5,TGCAGCCTTGTGACTAGGGGGGTAGGAGAGACCCAGTACTTC,CSLVTRGVGETQYF
many,.,TRBV7-2,TRBJ1-3,TGTGCCAGCAGCCCGGACGGGATGCAGCGGACCATATATTTT,CASSPDGMQRTIYF
many,.,TRBV7-8,TRBJ2-1,TGTGCCAGCAGCTTAGTACAGGGAACGGATGAGCAGTTCTTC,CASSLVQGTDEQFF
many,.,TRBV7-3,TRBJ2-7,TGTGCCAGCAGCCCGGGACCAGGATACGAGCAGTACTTC,CASSPGPGYEQYF
many,.,TRBV24-1,TRBJ2-7,TGTGCCACCACGGCTCAAGGATCCTACGAGCAGTACTTC,CATTAQGSYEQYF
many,TRBD1,TRBV20-1,TRBJ2-1,TGCAGTGCTCCGACAGGGGATGAGCAGTTCTTC,CSAPTGDEQFF
many,TRBD2,TRBV20-1,TRBJ2-1,TGCAGTGCTAGAGATACTAGCGGAATGGACTACAATGAGCAGTTCTTC,CSARDTSGMDYNEQFF
many,.,TRBV20-1,TRBJ2-7,TGCAGTGCCTATGAGGCGGGAAGGAAGTACTTC,CSAYEAGRKYF
many,.,TRBV6-1,TRBJ1-1,TGTGCCAGCAGTGAAGCGGAGAGCACTGAAGCTTTCTTT,CASSEAESTEAFF
many,TRBD2,TRBV9,TRBJ2-7,TGTGCCAGCAGCTTGGGACTAGCGGTTACCTACGAGCAGTACTTC,CASSLGLAVTYEQYF